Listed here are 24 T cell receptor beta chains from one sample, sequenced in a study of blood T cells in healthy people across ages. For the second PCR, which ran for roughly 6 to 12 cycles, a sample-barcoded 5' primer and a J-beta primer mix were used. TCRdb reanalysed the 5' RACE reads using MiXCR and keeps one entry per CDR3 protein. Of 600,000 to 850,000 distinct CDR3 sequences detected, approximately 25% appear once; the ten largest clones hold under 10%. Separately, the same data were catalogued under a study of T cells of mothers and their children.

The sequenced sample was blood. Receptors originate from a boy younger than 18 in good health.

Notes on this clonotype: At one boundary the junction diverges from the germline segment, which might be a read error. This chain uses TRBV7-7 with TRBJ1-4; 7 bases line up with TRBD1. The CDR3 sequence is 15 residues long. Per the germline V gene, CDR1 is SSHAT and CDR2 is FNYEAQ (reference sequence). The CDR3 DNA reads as TGTGCTAGCAGCCCCGGGACAGACATAGACGAAAAACTGTTTTTT. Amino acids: CASSPGTDIDEKLFF. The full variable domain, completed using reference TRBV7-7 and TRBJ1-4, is GAGVSQSPRYKVTKRGQDVTLRCDPISSHATLYWYQQALGQGPEFLTYFNYEAQPDKSGLPSDRFSAERPEGSISTLTIQRTEQRDSAMYRCASSPGTDIDEKLFFGSGTQLSVL.

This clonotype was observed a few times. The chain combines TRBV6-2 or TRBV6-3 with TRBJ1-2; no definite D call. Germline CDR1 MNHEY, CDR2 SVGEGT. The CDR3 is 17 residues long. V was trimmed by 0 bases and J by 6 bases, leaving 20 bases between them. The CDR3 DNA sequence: TGTGCCAGCAGTTACTCGAGCAGTGGGCAAAGTACGGATGGCTACACCTTC. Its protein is CASSYSSSGQSTDGYTF.

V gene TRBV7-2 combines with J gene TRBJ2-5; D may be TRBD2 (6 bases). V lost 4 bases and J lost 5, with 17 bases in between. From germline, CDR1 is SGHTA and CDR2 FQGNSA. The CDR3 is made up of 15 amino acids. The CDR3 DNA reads TGTGCCAGCAGCTATGCCTCGGGACTCGGGGAGACCCAGTACTTC. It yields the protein CASSYASGLGETQYF.

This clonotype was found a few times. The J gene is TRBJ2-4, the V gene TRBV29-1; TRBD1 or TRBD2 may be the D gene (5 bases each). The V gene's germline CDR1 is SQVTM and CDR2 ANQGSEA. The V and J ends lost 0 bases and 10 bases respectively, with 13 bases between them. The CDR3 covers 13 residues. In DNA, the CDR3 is TGCAGCGTTGAAGAGGGGGTAAATGGGATTCAGTACTTC. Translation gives CSVEEGVNGIQYF.

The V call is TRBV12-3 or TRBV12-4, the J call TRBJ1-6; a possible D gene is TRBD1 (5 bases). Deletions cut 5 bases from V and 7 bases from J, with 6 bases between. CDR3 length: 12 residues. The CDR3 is CASSRGNSPLHF. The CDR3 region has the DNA TGTGCCAGCAGTCGGGGGAATTCACCCCTCCACTTT.

The CDR3 nucleotides are TGTGCCAGCACCCTAAGGAGGCGGATTTATGGCTACACCTTC. This translates into CASTLRRRIYGYTF. V usage is TRBV6-1 and J usage is TRBJ1-2; D gene ambiguous. V lost 7 bases, J lost 5 bases, and 17 bases lay in between. From germline, CDR1 is MNHNS and CDR2 SASEGT. The CDR3 is 14 residues long.

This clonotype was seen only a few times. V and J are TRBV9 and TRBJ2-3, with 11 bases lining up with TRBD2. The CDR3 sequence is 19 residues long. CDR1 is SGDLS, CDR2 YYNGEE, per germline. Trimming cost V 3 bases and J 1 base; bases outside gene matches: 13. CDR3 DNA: TGTGCCAGCAGCGCGAATATAGCGGGAGGGCCCTCGGGCACAGATACGCAGTATTTT. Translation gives CASSANIAGGPSGTDTQYF.

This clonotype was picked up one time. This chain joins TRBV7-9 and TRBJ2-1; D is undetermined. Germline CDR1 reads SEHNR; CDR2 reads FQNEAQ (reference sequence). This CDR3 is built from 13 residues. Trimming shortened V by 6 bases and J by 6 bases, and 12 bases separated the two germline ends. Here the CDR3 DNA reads TGTGCCAGCAGTCAGGTAGAGGTCAATGAGCAGTTCTTC. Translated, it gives CASSQVEVNEQFF.

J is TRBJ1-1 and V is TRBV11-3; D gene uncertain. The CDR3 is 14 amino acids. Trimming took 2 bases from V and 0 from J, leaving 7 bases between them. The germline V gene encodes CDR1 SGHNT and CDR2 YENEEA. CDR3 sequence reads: CASSLPGVNTEAFF. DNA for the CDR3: TGTGCCAGCAGCTTACCCGGGGTGAACACTGAAGCTTTCTTT.

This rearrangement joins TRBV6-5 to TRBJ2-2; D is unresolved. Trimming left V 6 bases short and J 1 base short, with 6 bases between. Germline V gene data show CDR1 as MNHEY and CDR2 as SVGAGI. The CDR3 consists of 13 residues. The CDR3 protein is CASSVWNTGELFF. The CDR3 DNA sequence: TGTGCCAGCAGCGTCTGGAACACCGGGGAGCTGTTTTTT.

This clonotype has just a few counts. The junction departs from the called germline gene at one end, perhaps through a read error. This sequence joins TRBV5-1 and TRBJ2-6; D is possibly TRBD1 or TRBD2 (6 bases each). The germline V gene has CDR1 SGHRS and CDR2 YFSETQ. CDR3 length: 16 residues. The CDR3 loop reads CASSLEGGAGANVPTF. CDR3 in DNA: TGCGCCAGCAGCTTGGAGGGGGGAGCTGGGGCCAACGTCCCGACTTTC.

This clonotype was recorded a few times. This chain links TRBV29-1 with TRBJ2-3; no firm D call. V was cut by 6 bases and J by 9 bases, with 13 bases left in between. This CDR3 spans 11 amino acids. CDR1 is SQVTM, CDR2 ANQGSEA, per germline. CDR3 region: CSVSQDRTQYF. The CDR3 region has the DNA TGCAGCGTATCCCAGGATAGGACGCAGTATTTT.

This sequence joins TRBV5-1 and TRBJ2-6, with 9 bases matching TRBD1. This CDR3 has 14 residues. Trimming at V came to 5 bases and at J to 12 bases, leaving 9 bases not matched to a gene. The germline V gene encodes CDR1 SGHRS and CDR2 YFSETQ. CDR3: CASRFRQGEVVLTF. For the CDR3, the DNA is TGCGCCAGCAGGTTTCGACAGGGGGAAGTCGTCCTGACTTTC. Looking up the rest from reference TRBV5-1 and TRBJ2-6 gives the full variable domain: KAGVTQTPRYLIKTRGQQVTLSCSPISGHRSVSWYQQTPGQGLQFLFEYFSETQRNKGNFPGRFSGRQFSNSRSEMNVSTLELGDSALYLCASRFRQGEVVLTFGAGSRLTVL.

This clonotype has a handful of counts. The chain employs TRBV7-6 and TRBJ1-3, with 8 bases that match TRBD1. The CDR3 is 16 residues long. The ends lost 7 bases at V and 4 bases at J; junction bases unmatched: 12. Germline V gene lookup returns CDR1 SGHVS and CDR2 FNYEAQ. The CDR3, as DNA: TGTGCCAGCACCAATCCAGGGGGCGCCGGCGGAAACACCATATATTTT. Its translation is CASTNPGGAGGNTIYF. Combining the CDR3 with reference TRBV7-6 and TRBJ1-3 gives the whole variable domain GAGVSQSPRYKVTKRGQDVALRCDPISGHVSLYWYRQALGQGPEFLTYFNYEAQQDKSGLPNDRFSAERPEGSISTLTIQRTEQRDSAMYRCASTNPGGAGGNTIYFGEGSWLTVV.

The CDR3 protein is CAISDYLDSQETQYF. The CDR3 coding sequence is TGTGCCATCAGTGACTATCTCGACAGCCAAGAGACCCAGTACTTC. J is TRBJ2-5 and V is TRBV10-3; D may be TRBD1 (5 bases). The CDR3 runs 15 residues. Germline V gene sequence: CDR1 ENHRY, CDR2 SYGVKD. V was clipped by 3 bases and J by 1 base, with 12 bases between them.

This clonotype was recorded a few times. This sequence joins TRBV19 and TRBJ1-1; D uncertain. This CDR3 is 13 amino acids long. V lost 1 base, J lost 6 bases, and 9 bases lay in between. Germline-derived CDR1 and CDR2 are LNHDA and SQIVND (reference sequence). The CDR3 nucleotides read TGTGCCAGTAGTATAGCTGGGAGCCCTGAAGCTTTCTTT. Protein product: CASSIAGSPEAFF. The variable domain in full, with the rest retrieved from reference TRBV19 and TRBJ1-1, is DGGITQSPKYLFRKEGQNVTLSCEQNLNHDAMYWYRQDPGQGLRLIYYSQIVNDFQKGDIAEGYSVSREKKESFPLTVTSAQKNPTAFYLCASSIAGSPEAFFGQGTRLTVV.

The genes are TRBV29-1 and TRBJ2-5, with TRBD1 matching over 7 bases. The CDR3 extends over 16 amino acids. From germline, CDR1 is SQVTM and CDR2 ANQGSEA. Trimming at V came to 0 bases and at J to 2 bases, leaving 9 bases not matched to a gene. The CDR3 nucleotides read TGCAGCGTTGAAGATCTCGGACAGGCATCGCAAGAGACCCAGTACTTC. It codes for CSVEDLGQASQETQYF.

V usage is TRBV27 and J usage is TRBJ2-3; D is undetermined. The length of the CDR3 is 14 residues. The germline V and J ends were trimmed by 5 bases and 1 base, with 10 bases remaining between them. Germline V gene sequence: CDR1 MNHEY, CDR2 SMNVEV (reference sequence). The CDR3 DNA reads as TGTGCCAGCAGTGACCCAGCTGGCACAGATACGCAGTATTTT. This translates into CASSDPAGTDTQYF.

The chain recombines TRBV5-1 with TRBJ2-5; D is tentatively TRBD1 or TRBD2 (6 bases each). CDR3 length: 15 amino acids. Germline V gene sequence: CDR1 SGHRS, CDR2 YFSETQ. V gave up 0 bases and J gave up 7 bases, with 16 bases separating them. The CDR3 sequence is CASSLGMGGHRTQYF. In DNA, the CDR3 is TGCGCCAGCAGCTTGGGGATGGGGGGCCACCGGACCCAGTACTTC.

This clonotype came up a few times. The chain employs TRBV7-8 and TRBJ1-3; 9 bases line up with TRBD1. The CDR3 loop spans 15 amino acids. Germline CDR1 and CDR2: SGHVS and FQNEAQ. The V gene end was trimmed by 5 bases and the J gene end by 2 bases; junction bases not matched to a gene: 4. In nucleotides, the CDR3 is TGTGCCAGCAGCGATTGGACAGGGGCTGGAAACACCATATATTTT. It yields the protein CASSDWTGAGNTIYF.

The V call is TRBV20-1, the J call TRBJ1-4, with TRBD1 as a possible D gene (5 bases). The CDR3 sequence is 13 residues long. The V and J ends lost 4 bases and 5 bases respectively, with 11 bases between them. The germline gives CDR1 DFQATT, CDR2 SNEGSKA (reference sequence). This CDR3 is CSAIRDPNEKLFF. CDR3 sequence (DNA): TGCAGTGCTATCAGGGACCCAAATGAAAAACTGTTTTTT.

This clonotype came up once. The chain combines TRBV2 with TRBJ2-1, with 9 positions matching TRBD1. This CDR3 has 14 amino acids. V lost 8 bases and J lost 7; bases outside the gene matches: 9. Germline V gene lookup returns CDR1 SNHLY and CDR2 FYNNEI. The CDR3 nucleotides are TGTGCCAGCGGTGTCCCGGGACAGGGAAATGAGCAGTTCTTC. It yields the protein CASGVPGQGNEQFF.

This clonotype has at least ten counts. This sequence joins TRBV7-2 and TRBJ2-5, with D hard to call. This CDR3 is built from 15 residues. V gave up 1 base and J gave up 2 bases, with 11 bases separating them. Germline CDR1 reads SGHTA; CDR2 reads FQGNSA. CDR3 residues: CASSLGPIVQETQYF. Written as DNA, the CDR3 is TGTGCCAGCAGCTTAGGCCCGATCGTTCAAGAGACCCAGTACTTC.

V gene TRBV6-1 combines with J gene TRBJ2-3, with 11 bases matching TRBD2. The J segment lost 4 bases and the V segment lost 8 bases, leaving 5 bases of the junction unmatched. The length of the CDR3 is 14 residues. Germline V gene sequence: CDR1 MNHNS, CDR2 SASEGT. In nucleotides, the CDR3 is TGTGCCAGCTGCTCGGGACTAGCGGCAGATACGCAGTATTTT. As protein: CASCSGLAADTQYF.